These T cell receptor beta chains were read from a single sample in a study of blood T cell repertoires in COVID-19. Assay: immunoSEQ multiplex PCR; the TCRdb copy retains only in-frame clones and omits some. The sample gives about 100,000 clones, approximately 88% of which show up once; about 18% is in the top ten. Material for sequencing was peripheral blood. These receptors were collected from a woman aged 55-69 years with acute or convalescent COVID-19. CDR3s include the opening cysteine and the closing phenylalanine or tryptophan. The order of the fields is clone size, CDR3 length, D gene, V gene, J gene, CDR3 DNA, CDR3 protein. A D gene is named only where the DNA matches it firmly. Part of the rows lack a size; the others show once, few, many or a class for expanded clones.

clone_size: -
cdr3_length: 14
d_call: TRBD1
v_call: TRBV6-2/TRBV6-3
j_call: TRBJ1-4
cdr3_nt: TGTGCCAGCAGTGGACAGGGGATGAGTTTAGAACTGTTTTTT
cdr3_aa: CASSGQGMSLELFF

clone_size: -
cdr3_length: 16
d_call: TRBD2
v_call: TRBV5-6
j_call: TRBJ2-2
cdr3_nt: TGTGCCAGCAGCTCGGGACTAAGTGGGGTCACCGGGGAGCTGTTTTTT
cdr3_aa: CASSSGLSGVTGELFF

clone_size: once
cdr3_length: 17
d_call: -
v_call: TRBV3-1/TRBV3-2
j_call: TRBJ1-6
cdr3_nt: TGTGCCAGCAGCCCACCCCCTTCGCCTACCTATAATTCACCCCTCCACTTT
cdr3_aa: CASSPPPSPTYNSPLHF

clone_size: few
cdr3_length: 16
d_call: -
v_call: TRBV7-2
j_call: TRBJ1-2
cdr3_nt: TGTGCCAGCAGCCCTTGGGGATTTGGGGGGGGATATGGCTACACCTTC
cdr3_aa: CASSPWGFGGGYGYTF

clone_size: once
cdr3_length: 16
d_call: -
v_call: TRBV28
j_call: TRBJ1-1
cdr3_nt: TGTGCCAGCAGTTTATTGCCGGGACAAGGAATATCTGAAGCTTTCTTT
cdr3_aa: CASSLLPGQGISEAFF

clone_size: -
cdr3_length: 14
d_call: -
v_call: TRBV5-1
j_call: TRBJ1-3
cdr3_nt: TGCGCCAGCAGCTTGGAACAGGGAGGAAACACCATATATTTT
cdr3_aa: CASSLEQGGNTIYF

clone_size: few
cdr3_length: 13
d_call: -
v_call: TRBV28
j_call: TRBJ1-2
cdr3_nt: TGTGCCAGCAGTTTGGGGGGTACCTATGGCTACACCTTC
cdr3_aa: CASSLGGTYGYTF

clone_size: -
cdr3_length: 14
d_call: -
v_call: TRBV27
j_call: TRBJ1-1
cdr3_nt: TGTGCCAGCAGTTTTACAGGTTTCTACACTGAAGCTTTCTTT
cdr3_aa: CASSFTGFYTEAFF

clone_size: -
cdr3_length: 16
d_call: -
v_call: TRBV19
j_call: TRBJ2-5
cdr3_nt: TGTGCCAGTTCAGGCCCTCATTCACAATACGAAGAGACCCAGTACTTC
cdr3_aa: CASSGPHSQYEETQYF

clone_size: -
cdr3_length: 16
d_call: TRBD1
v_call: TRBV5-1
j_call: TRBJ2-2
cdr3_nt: TGCGCCAGCAGCTTGGAAGGGGGCCCAAACACCGGGGAGCTGTTTTTT
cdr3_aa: CASSLEGGPNTGELFF

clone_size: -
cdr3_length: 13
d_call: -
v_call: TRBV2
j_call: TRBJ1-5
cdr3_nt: TGTGCCATTAACGAACAGCCAAATCAGCCCCAGCATTTT
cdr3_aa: CAINEQPNQPQHF

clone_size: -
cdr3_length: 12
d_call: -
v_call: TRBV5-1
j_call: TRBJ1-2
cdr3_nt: TGCGCCAGCAGCTTAGAGGGTAGTGGCTACACCTTC
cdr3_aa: CASSLEGSGYTF

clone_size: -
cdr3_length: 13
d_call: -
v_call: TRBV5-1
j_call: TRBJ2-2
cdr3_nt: TGCGCCAGCAGCTCGGGAGAACTCGGGGAGCTGTTTTTT
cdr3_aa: CASSSGELGELFF

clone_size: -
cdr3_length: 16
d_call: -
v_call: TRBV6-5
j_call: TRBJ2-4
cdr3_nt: TGTGCCAGCAGTTACTCGTACAGGGTAGCCAAAAACATTCAGTACTTC
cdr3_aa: CASSYSYRVAKNIQYF

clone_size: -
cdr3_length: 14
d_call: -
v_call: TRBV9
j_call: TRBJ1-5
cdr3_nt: TGTGCCAGCAGCGTAGGGGGGGGCCGTCAGCCCCAGCATTTT
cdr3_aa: CASSVGGGRQPQHF

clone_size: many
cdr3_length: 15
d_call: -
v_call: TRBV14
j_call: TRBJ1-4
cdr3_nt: TGTGCCAGCAGCCAAGAGTCGGCCCGAGGGGAAAAACTGTTTTTT
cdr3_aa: CASSQESARGEKLFF

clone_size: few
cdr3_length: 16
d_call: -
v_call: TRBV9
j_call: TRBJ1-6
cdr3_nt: TGTGCCAGCAGCATTCGACGTGAGGGGAGGAATTCACCCCTCCACTTT
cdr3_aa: CASSIRREGRNSPLHF

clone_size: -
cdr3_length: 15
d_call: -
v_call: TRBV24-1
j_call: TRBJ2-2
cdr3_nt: TGTGCCACCAGTGACACACGAGGTCCCCCCGGGGAGCTGTTTTTT
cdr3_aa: CATSDTRGPPGELFF

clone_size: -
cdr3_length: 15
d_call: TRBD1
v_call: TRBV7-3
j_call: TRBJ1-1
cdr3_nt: TGTGCCAGCAGCGACCGACAGGGACGGGGCACTGAAGCTTTCTTT
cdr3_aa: CASSDRQGRGTEAFF

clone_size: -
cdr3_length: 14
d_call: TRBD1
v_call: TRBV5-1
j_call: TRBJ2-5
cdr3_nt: TGCGCCAGCAGCGACTACAGGGGGATAGAGACCCAGTACTTC
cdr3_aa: CASSDYRGIETQYF

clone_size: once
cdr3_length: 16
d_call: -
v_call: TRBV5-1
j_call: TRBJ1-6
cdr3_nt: TGCGCCAGCAGCTTGGCCTCGGGCTCCTATAATTCACCCCTCCACTTT
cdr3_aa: CASSLASGSYNSPLHF

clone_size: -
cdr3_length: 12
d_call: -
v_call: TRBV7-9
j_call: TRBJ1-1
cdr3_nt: TGTGCCAGCAGCTTAGGCAGTACTGAAGCTTTCTTT
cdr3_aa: CASSLGSTEAFF

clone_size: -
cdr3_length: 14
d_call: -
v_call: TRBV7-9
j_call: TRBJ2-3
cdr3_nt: TGTGCCAGCAGCTTGGGGTTAGGGGCAGATACGCAGTATTTT
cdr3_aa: CASSLGLGADTQYF

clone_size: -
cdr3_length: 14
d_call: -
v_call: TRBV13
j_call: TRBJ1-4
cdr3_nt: TGTGCCAGCAGCATTGGGCGGGGTGGAGAAAAACTGTTTTTT
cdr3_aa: CASSIGRGGEKLFF

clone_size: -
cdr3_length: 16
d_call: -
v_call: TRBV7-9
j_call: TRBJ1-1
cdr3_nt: TGTGCCAGCAGCTTAAGACAACAGATCATGAACACTGAAGCTTTCTTT
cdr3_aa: CASSLRQQIMNTEAFF

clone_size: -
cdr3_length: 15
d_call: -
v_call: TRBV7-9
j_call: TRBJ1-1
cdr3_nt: TGTGCCAGCAGCTTATCCGCGGGTAGGGACACTGAAGCTTTCTTT
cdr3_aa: CASSLSAGRDTEAFF

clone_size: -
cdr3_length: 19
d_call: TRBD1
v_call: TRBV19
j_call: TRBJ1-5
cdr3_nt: TGTGCCAGTAGGATGGAGCTTTGGGGACAGGGGGCCAGCAATCAGCCCCAGCATTTT
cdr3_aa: CASRMELWGQGASNQPQHF

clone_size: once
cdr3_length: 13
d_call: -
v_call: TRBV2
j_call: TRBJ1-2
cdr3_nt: TGTGCCAGCAGTGACTGGGGCGGTTCTGGCTACACCTTC
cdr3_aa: CASSDWGGSGYTF

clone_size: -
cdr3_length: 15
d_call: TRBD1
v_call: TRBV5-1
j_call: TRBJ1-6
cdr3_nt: TGCGCCAGCAGCGGAAGGACAGGGGAGGATTCACCCCTCCACTTT
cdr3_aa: CASSGRTGEDSPLHF

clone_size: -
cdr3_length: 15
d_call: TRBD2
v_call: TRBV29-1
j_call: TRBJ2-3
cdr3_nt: TGCAGCGTTGAGGGCAGCGGGGGTAGCACAGATACGCAGTATTTT
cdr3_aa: CSVEGSGGSTDTQYF

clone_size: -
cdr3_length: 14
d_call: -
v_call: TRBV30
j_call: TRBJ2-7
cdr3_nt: TGTGCCTGGAGTGTACACCCTAGTTCCTCCGAGCAGTACTTC
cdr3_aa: CAWSVHPSSSEQYF

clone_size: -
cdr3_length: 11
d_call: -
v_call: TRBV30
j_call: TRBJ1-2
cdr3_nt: TGTGCCTGGACACCAGGTTATGGCTACACCTTC
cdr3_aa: CAWTPGYGYTF

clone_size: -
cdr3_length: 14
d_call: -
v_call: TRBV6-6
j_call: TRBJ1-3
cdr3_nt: TGTGCCAGCACCCTCCGGTCGGGTGGAAACACCATATATTTT
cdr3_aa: CASTLRSGGNTIYF

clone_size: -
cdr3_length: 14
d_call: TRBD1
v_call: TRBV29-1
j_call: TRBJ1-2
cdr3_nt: TGCAGCGTAGACGCCGGGACAGGGGTGTGGGGCTACACCTTC
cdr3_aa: CSVDAGTGVWGYTF

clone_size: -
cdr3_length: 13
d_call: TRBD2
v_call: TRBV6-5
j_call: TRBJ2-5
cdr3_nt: TGTGCCAGCAGGCGGGGGTCGGGAGAGACCCAGTACTTC
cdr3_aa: CASRRGSGETQYF

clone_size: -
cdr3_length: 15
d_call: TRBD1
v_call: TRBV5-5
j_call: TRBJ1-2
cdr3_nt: TGTGCCAGCAGCCCACAGGGGGCGAGAGTCTATGGCTACACCTTC
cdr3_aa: CASSPQGARVYGYTF

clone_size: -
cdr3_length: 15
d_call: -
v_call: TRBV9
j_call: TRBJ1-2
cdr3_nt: TGTGCCAGCAGCGTGGACTTTGTGGCTAACTATGGCTACACCTTC
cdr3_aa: CASSVDFVANYGYTF

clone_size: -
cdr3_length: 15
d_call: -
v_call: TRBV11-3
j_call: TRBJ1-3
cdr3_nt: TGTGCCAGCAGCTTAGGCCCAGGGTCTGGAAACACCATATATTTT
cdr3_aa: CASSLGPGSGNTIYF

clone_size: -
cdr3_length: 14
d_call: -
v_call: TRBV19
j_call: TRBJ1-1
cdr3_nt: TGTGCCAGTAGTATAGACAGGGTGAACACTGAAGCTTTCTTT
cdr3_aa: CASSIDRVNTEAFF

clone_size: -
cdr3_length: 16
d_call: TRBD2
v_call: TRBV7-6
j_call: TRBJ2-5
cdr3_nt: TGTGCCAGCAGCTTACCCGGGACTAGCGGTCAAGAGACCCAGTACTTC
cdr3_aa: CASSLPGTSGQETQYF

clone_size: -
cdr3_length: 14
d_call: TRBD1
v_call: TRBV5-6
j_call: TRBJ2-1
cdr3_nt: TGTGCCAGCAGCTTGTCGACAGGGTTCTCTGAGCAGTTCTTC
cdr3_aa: CASSLSTGFSEQFF

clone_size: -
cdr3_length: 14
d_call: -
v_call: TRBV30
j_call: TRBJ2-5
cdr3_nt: TGTGCCTGGAGTGTAAGCAGGGACCAAGAGACCCAGTACTTC
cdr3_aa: CAWSVSRDQETQYF

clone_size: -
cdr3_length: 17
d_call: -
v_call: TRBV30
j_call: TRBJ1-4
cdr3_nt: TGTGCCTGGAGTGTACCGCCGCGACTTGCAACTAATGAAAAACTGTTTTTT
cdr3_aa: CAWSVPPRLATNEKLFF

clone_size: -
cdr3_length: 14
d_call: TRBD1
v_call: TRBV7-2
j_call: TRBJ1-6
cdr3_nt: TGTGCCAGCAGCTTGAGGGGGCGTAATTCACCCCTCCACTTT
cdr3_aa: CASSLRGRNSPLHF

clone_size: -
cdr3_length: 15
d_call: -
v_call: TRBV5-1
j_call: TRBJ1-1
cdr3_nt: TGCGCCAGCAGCTCCGGGAGGACGATTGGCACTGAAGCTTTCTTT
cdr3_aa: CASSSGRTIGTEAFF

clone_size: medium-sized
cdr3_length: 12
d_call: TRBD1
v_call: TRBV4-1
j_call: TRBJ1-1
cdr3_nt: TGCGCCGGGGTCGGGACAGGGGCGGCAGCTTTCTTT
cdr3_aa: CAGVGTGAAAFF

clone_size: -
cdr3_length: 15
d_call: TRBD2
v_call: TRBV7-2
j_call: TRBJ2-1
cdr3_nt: TGTGCCAGCAGCTCCTCGGGGACTAGCGGGAATGAGCAGTTCTTC
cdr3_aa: CASSSSGTSGNEQFF

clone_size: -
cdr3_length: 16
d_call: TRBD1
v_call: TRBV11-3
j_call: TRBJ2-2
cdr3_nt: TGTGCCAGCAGCTTACCTCGGGACAGGGCCAGCGGGGAGCTGTTTTTT
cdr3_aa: CASSLPRDRASGELFF

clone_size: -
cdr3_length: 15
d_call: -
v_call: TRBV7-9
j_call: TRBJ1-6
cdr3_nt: TGTGCCAGCAGCACCGGTGGGGTTGGAGGTTCACCCCTCCACTTT
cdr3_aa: CASSTGGVGGSPLHF

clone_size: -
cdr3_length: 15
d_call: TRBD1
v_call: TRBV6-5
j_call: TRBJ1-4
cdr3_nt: TGTGCCAGCAGATCTCAGGGGGCTGATAATGAAAAACTGTTTTTT
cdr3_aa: CASRSQGADNEKLFF

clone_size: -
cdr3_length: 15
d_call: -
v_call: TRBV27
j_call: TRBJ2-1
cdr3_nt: TGTGCCAGCAGTTTCCCAGGGAAGCTCTACAATGAGCAGTTCTTC
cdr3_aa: CASSFPGKLYNEQFF